This passage covers 7 T cell receptor beta chains from one sample sequenced in a study of patients and donors after allogeneic stem cell transplantation. TCRdb re-analysed the RT-PCR reads in MiXCR, keeping a single row per CDR3 protein. The sample gives about a million distinct CDR3 sequences, roughly 17% of which show up once; 5.5% to 6.5% is in the top ten. The sample taken for sequencing was blood, either unsorted or a sorted T cell fraction (not recorded which). All receptors come from a human donor who was either an allogeneic HSCT recipient or a stem cell or donor lymphocyte infusion donor (not recorded which). It is not recorded whose cells these are; they may come from a transplant donor.

This clonotype came up a few times. The chain has TRBV20-1 and TRBJ2-3; 10 nucleotides match TRBD2. CDR1 is DFQATT, CDR2 SNEGSKA, per germline (reference sequence). This CDR3 region has 15 residues. The junction had 7 bases not matched to a gene; V was cut back by 4 bases and J by 3 bases. The chain's CDR3 is CSAKEREGRTDTQYF. CDR3 nucleotide sequence: TGCAGTGCTAAGGAGCGGGAGGGCCGAACAGATACGCAGTATTTT.

This chain links TRBV12-3 or TRBV12-4 with TRBJ1-1, with 8 bases that match TRBD1. The junction had 6 bases not matched to a gene; V was cut back by 5 bases and J by 4 bases. The CDR3 sequence is 14 residues long. The CDR3 sequence is CASSRQGAITEAFF. The DNA of the CDR3 is TGTGCCAGCAGTCGTCAGGGGGCGATCACTGAAGCTTTCTTT.

The chain links TRBV27 to TRBJ1-5; D is uncertain. V was clipped by 0 bases and J by 3 bases, with 6 bases between them. The CDR3 is 14 residues long. From germline, CDR1 is MNHEY and CDR2 SMNVEV (reference sequence). CDR3 nucleotide sequence: TGTGCCAGCAGTTTATCTGGGAACAATCAGCCCCAGCATTTT. This translates into CASSLSGNNQPQHF.

This clonotype was recorded a few times. J is TRBJ2-5 and V is TRBV7-9; no firm D call. The length of the CDR3 is 13 residues. Germline V gene data show CDR1 as SEHNR and CDR2 as FQNEAQ (reference sequence). V was clipped by 8 bases and J by 0 bases, with 10 bases between them. In nucleotides, the CDR3 is TGTGCCAGCGGCAGACGGTACCAAGAGACCCAGTACTTC. This translates into CASGRRYQETQYF.

This sequence joins TRBV24-1 and TRBJ2-1, with TRBD1 as a possible D gene (5 bases). Trimming took off 1 base at V and 5 bases at J, with 14 bases between the two ends. The CDR3 sequence is 16 residues long. The germline gives CDR1 KGHDR, CDR2 SFDVKD. DNA of the CDR3: TGTGCCACCAGTGATTTTCAGGGTATTACCGACAATGAGCAGTTCTTC. Protein product: CATSDFQGITDNEQFF.

The table lists this clonotype with a few counts. The J gene is TRBJ2-1, the V gene TRBV12-3 or TRBV12-4, with TRBD1 matching 7 bases. The CDR3 runs 15 residues. V lost 5 bases and J lost 8; bases outside the gene matches: 12. The CDR3 bases are TGTGCCAGCAGTCCTGCCCGGACAGGTACCGATGAGCAGTTCTTC. This codes for CASSPARTGTDEQFF.

The V and J genes are TRBV27 and TRBJ1-2, with 9 nucleotides matching TRBD1. The V gene's germline CDR1 is MNHEY and CDR2 SMNVEV (reference sequence). The CDR3 spans 15 residues. J was trimmed by 1 base and V by 4 bases; bases with no gene match: 4. This CDR3 is CASSSWTGVNYGYTF. The CDR3 nucleotides are TGTGCCAGCAGTTCCTGGACAGGGGTTAACTATGGCTACACCTTC.